This T cell receptor (beta chain) was recorded in a study of T-cell memory formation after mild COVID-19. Study overall: There were largely donor-specific TCR clusters. Findings and caveats of the study: Clones shrinking between day 15 and 85 showed a balanced CD4/CD8 split, and those that grew later tilted toward CD4+.

Germline CDR1 and CDR2: SQVTM and ANQGSEA. V shed 6 bases, J shed 5 bases, and the junction held 4 bases outside the gene matches. The CDR3 is made up of 13 amino acids. TCRdb reprocessed the 5' RACE reads with MiXCR, giving one entry per CDR3 protein. The profile shows roughly 500,000 distinct CDR3 sequences, roughly 21% of them singletons. To note about this clonotype: Its matching antigen is unknown.

The sequence came from an adult woman who had mild COVID-19 (a few samples of this study predate the infection). Cell type and time point are not known. V usage is TRBV29-1 and J usage is TRBJ2-5, with TRBD1 matching 12 bases. Sequenced: PBMCs or a T cell subset sorted from them (not recorded which). The CDR3 nucleotides read TGCAGCGTGGGACAGGGGGCCCGGGAGACCCAGTACTTC. This gives the protein CSVGQGARETQYF.